This T cell receptor beta chain was observed in a study of glioma-infiltrating T cells after dendritic cell vaccination. In the study overall: Between about 2002 and 2012, patients got autologous tumor lysate-pulsed dendritic cell vaccines.

This table comes from immunoSEQ multiplex PCR, and its TCRdb copy is limited to in-frame clones, with some not included. The data show about 100,000 clones, with about 79% seen just once and almost 6% held by the top ten. Concerning this clone: What it recognizes is unknown.

Study-wide results and caveats: Estimated pretreatment TIL content predicted outcome after dendritic cell vaccination.

Only patients with spare fresh-frozen tumor and over two years of follow-up were included. This receptor was taken from a human donor with glioblastoma. Source: blood, taken before dendritic cell vaccination.

CDR3 in DNA: TGTGCCAGCAGTGTAGGAGGACTAGTGAGTGGAGAGACCCAGTACTTC. It specifies CASSVGGLVSGETQYF. The chain has TRBV2 and TRBJ2-5; TRBD2 aligns across 7 bases. CDR3 length: 16 residues. Trimming at V came to 4 bases and at J to 4 bases, leaving 12 bases not matched to a gene. Germline V gene data show CDR1 as SNHLY and CDR2 as FYNNEI.